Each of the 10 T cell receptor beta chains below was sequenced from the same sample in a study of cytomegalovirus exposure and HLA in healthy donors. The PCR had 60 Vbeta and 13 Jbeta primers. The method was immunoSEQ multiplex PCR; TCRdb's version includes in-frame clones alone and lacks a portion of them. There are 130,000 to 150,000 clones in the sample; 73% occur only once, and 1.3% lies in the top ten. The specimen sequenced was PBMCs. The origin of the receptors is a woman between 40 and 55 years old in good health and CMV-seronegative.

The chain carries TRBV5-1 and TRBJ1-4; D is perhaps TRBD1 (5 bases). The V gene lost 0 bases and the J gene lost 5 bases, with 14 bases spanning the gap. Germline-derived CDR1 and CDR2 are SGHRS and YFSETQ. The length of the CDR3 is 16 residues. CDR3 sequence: CASSLEVRRGNEKLFF. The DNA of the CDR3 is TGCGCCAGCAGCTTGGAGGTTCGACGGGGGAATGAAAAACTGTTTTTT.

The CDR3 protein is CSVEFAGQNTDTQYF. The CDR3 nucleotides read TGCAGCGTTGAGTTTGCGGGACAGAACACAGATACGCAGTATTTT. The chain has TRBV29-1 and TRBJ2-3, with D possibly matching TRBD1 (7 bases). V was cut by 3 bases and J by 2 bases, with 15 bases left in between. CDR3 length: 15 residues. Germline assignment: CDR1 SQVTM and CDR2 ANQGSEA.

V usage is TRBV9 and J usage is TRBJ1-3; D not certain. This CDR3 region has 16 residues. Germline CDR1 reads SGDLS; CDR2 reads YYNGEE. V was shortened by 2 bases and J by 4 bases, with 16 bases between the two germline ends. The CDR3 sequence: CASSVLGDTAGNTIYF. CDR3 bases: TGTGCCAGCAGCGTTCTTGGAGATACGGCCGGAAACACCATATATTTT.

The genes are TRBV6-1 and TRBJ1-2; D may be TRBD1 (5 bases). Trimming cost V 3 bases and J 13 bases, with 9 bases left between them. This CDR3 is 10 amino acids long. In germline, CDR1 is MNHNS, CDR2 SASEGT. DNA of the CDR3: TGTGCCAGCAGTGAGGGGCAGCGCACCTTC. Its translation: CASSEGQRTF.

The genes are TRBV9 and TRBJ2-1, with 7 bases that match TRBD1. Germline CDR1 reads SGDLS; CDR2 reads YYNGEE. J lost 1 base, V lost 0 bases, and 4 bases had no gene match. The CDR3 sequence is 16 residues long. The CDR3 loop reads CASSVDDRDSYNEQFF. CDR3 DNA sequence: TGTGCCAGCAGCGTAGACGACAGGGATTCCTACAATGAGCAGTTCTTC.

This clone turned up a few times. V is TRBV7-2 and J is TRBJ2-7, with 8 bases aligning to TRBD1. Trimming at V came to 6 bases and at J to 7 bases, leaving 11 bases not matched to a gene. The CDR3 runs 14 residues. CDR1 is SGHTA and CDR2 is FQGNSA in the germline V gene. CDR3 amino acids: CASRDRDRRWEQYF. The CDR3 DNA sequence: TGTGCCAGCAGAGATCGGGACAGGAGGTGGGAGCAGTACTTC.

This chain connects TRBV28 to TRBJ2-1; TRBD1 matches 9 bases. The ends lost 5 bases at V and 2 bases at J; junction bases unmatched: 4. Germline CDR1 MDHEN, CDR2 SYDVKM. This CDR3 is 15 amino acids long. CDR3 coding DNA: TGTGCCAGCAGTGCAGGGACAGGGCCCTACAATGAGCAGTTCTTC. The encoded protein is CASSAGTGPYNEQFF.

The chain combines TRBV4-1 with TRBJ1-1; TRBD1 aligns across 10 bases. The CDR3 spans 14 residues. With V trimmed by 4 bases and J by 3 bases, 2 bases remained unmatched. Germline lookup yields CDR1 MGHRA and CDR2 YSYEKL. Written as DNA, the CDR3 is TGCGCCAGCAGCCGGACAGGGGGGGACACTGAAGCTTTCTTT. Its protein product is CASSRTGGDTEAFF.

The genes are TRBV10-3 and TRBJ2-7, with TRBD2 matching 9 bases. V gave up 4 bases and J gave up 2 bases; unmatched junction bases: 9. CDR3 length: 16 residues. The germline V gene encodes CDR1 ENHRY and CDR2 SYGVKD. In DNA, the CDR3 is TGTGCCATCAGTGGAAGAGCGGGGGGAACTGCCTACGAGCAGTACTTC. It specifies CAISGRAGGTAYEQYF.

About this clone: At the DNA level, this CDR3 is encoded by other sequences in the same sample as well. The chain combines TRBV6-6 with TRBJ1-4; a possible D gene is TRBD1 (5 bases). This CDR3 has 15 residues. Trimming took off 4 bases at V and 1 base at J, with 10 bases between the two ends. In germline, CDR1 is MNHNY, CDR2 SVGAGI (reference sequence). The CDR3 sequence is CASSSPGVTNEKLFF. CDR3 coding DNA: TGTGCCAGCAGTTCACCGGGGGTAACTAATGAAAAACTGTTTTTT.